The clone carrying this TCR beta chain showed up many times. The data are from a study of T cells after yellow fever vaccination. Trimming cost V 3 bases and J 6 bases; bases outside gene matches: 15. CDR3 length: 16 residues. Germline V gene lookup returns CDR1 DFQATT and CDR2 SNEGSKA (reference sequence). TCRdb fed the 5' RACE reads into MiXCR, producing one record per CDR3 protein. The table records 250,000 to 350,000 distinct CDR3 sequences, around 4.5% of them present only once. The TCR comes from a man aged 18-30 years who received the YFV17D yellow fever vaccine. Source: PBMCs, taken 15 days after the yellow fever booster vaccination. The genes are TRBV20-1 and TRBJ2-3; TRBD2 matches at 7 bases. CDR3 loop: CSASPRAGRRYDTQYF. DNA for the CDR3: TGCAGTGCTAGTCCCAGGGCCGGGAGGCGTTACGATACGCAGTATTTT.